One T cell receptor beta chain is described in this entry. The data originate from a study of CD8 T cells in Susac syndrome. With random hexamers, 0.5 to 1 ug RNA was reverse transcribed. TCRdb reprocessed the immunoSEQ multiplex PCR reads via MiXCR and lists one record per CDR3 protein. Counted here are approximately 160,000 distinct CDR3 sequences, around 93% occurring once; the ten biggest clones make up more than 0.11%. The receptor comes from a human donor in good health. The specimen sequenced was CD4+ T cells from PBMCs.

The CDR3, as DNA: TGTGCCAGCAGTTCATTCGACAGATACCAAGAGACCCAGTACTTC. Translating it yields CASSSFDRYQETQYF. The V call is TRBV6-2 or TRBV6-3, the J call TRBJ2-5; D is possibly TRBD1 (5 bases). Germline V gene data show CDR1 as MNHEY and CDR2 as SVGEGT. V lost 4 bases and J lost 0, with 12 bases in between. The CDR3 has 15 residues.